The T cell receptor (beta chain) under discussion was sequenced for a study of beta chain features in type 1 diabetes. Study outcomes and limitations: A cDNA-based sequencing approach could over-represent cells with high TCR expression. Moderate but significant shortening of TCRB CDR3s was recorded in all four CD4+ subsets from Type 1 diabetes patients. Lower insertion and higher deletion counts appeared at VDJ junctions in type 1 diabetes patients.

The whole isolated RNA underwent reverse transcription, so sequencing captured expressed TCRB transcripts. Assay used: immunoSEQ multiplex PCR; TCRdb lists only in-frame clones, some missing. Of around 650,000 clones in the sample, 12% are singletons; the top ten hold around 0.12%. The ends were cut back, 5 bases at V and 0 bases at J, with 10 bases in the middle. The CDR3 has 14 residues. Germline assignment: CDR1 SEHNR and CDR2 FQNEAQ (reference sequence). Comment on this clone: Its target is unknown.

Sorted populations were all over 98% pure. This clonotype originated in a man younger than 40 with type 1 diabetes. The chain combines TRBV7-9 with TRBJ1-1, with D possibly TRBD1 on 5 matching bases. The sample taken for sequencing was naive CD4+ T cells from blood. CDR3 amino acids: CASSLQDMNTEAFF. The CDR3 DNA reads TGTGCCAGCAGCCTCCAGGACATGAACACTGAAGCTTTCTTT.